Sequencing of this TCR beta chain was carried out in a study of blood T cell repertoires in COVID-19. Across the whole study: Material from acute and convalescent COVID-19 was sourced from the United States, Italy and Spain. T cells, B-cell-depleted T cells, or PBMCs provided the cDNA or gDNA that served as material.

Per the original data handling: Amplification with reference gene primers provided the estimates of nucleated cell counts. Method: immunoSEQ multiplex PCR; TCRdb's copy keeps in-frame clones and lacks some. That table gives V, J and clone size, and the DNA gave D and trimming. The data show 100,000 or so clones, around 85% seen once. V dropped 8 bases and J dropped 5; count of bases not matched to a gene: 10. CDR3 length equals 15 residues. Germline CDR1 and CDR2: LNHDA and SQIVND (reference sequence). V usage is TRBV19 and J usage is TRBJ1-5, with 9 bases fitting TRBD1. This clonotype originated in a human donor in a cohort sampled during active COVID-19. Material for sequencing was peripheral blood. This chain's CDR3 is CASLSTGQGHQPQHF. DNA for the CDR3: TGTGCCAGTTTGTCGACGGGACAGGGACATCAGCCCCAGCATTTT. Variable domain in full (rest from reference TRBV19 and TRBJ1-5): DGGITQSPKYLFRKEGQNVTLSCEQNLNHDAMYWYRQDPGQGLRLIYYSQIVNDFQKGDIAEGYSVSREKKESFPLTVTSAQKNPTAFYLCASLSTGQGHQPQHFGDGTRLSIL.